These T cell receptor beta chains were read from a single sample in a study of blood T cell repertoires in COVID-19. Assay used: immunoSEQ multiplex PCR; TCRdb lists only in-frame clones, some missing. The data hold roughly 60,000 clones, with roughly four fifths observed a single time. What was sequenced was peripheral blood. The source of these receptors is a man older than 75 with acute or convalescent COVID-19. Each CDR3 is given with its conserved first and last residue. A D gene is named only where the DNA matches it firmly. Not every row has a clone size; where given, it reads once, few, many or a size class.

CDR3	D	V	size
CAWSAGEGNQPQHF	NA	TRBV30	NA
CASSSLAGGLRRNEQFF	TRBD2	TRBV3-1/TRBV3-2	NA
CASSQEAEFNNEQFF	NA	TRBV23-1	NA
CAAATANTEAFF	NA	TRBV10-2	NA
CASSEFPREAGYTF	NA	TRBV2	NA
CASKAGGPTDTQYF	TRBD2	TRBV19	NA
CAWMWDRGGYTF	TRBD1	TRBV30	NA
CASSEATGRYSGNTIYF	NA	TRBV2	few
CASSLAGTYNEQFF	NA	TRBV5-1	NA
CSPWTVVGGYTF	NA	TRBV29-1	NA
CASSLDGPGQGSKNIQYF	TRBD1	TRBV11-3	medium-sized
CASSVGSGAGQPQHF	NA	TRBV9	once
CASSHRGTGELFF	TRBD1	TRBV3-1/TRBV3-2	NA
CASSLQMDTIYF	NA	TRBV5-5	NA
CASSDGTGGKKAF	TRBD1	TRBV10-1	NA
CATSRDPTGMNTEAFF	NA	TRBV15	NA
CASSLSNSPLHF	NA	TRBV7-9	NA
CASSPRTGEFYEQYF	NA	TRBV4-1	NA
CSASGSGDDQPQHF	NA	TRBV20-1	NA
CASSLTGGETQYF	TRBD2	TRBV7-3	NA
CASSLGQAPYGYTF	NA	TRBV5-1	once
CASSLNGQARGNQPQHF	TRBD1	TRBV28	once
CASSIIRGHEQFF	TRBD1	TRBV7-2	NA
CASTPVGTGNTEAFF	TRBD1	TRBV7-3	NA
CASTKRGTGQISPLHF	TRBD1	TRBV27	NA
CASSESGFRSDTEAFF	NA	TRBV25-1	NA
CASSPPRQGRNTEAFF	TRBD1	TRBV19	NA
CSAWLAWEQYF	NA	TRBV20-1	many
CASSRGGRNTEAFF	TRBD1	TRBV18	NA
CASSYSGRGAAYEQYF	TRBD2	TRBV6-6	NA
CASSFNSQYSPLHF	NA	TRBV11-1	NA
CASSAGLAGGREQFF	TRBD2	TRBV7-8	NA
CASGLEGREKLFF	NA	TRBV12-5	few
CASSAVDSRAFF	NA	TRBV12-3/TRBV12-4	NA
CASSNQGATDTQYF	TRBD1	TRBV5-6	NA
CASSGTSGGLDEQFF	TRBD2	TRBV5-1	NA
CASSSVSRQKNTEAFF	NA	TRBV6-2/TRBV6-3	NA
CASSGRLAGGYNEQFF	TRBD2	TRBV11-2	few
CASSLTSGGNTGELFF	TRBD2	TRBV3-1/TRBV3-2	NA
CATTGVNTEAFF	TRBD1	TRBV6-5	NA
CATSSDRNTEAFF	NA	TRBV15	NA
CASSADRAVGYTF	TRBD1	TRBV2	NA
CASSLTTVTGEAFF	TRBD1	TRBV5-1	NA
CASSFERGPHYEQYF	TRBD1	TRBV27	NA
CASRGTGGNYGYTF	TRBD1	TRBV5-1	NA
CASSTDRARWDEETQYF	TRBD1	TRBV7-2	NA
CASSPPGGQPQHF	NA	TRBV7-9	NA
CASSLGANTEAFF	NA	TRBV11-3	NA
CASSLRQGNTEAFF	TRBD1	TRBV6-2/TRBV6-3	NA
CASSAELAGGLNEQFF	TRBD2	TRBV18	NA
CAWGQGSQPQHF	TRBD1	TRBV30	NA
CAVRQKDRRNEKLFF	NA	TRBV7-9	few